The 25 T cell receptor beta chains reported below all come from one sample, sequenced in a study of regulatory T cells in long-lasting Graves disease. CDR3 regions were amplified by Arm-PCR using iRepertoire HTBI primers to build TCR beta libraries. TCRdb re-derived calls from the multiplex PCR reads in MiXCR, one entry per CDR3 protein. Of about half a million distinct CDR3 sequences in the sample, about 12% were seen once. Time point of the sample: newly diagnosed GD, antithyroid drugs for less than 3 months. From RNA extracted from PBMCs, the TCR library was made. These same records also appear under a second study, on T cells in Graves' hyperthyroidism and ophthalmopathy.

Sample: peripheral blood mononuclear cells (PBMCs), taken at new diagnosis, from a patient treated with antithyroid drugs. The receptors stem from a woman aged 25-40 years with Graves disease.

This clonotype was recorded many times. This chain connects TRBV6-5 to TRBJ1-1, with 11 bases fitting TRBD1. Germline CDR1 MNHEY, CDR2 SVGAGI. The CDR3 is 16 amino acids. V lost 2 bases and J lost 11; bases outside the gene matches: 13. This chain's CDR3 is CASSYPTGTGGELAFF. Written as DNA, the CDR3 is TGTGCCAGCAGTTACCCGACCGGGACAGGGGGGGAGTTGGCTTTCTTT.

This clonotype was detected many times. V gene TRBV11-2 combines with J gene TRBJ2-1; D might be TRBD2 (5 bases). V dropped 0 bases and J dropped 1 base, with 13 bases sitting between them. CDR1 is SGHAT and CDR2 is FQNNGV in the germline V gene. CDR3 length: 17 residues. This CDR3 is CASSLELGSGSYNEQFF. CDR3 DNA sequence: TGTGCCAGCAGCTTAGAACTGGGCTCGGGGTCCTACAATGAGCAGTTCTTC.

This clonotype was counted ten times or more. The J gene is TRBJ1-2, the V gene TRBV20-1, with D unresolved. CDR1 is DFQATT and CDR2 is SNEGSKA in the germline V gene (reference sequence). The V and J ends lost 7 bases and 8 bases respectively, with 20 bases between them. CDR3 length: 13 residues. CDR3 amino acids: CSEATGYQPGYTF. The CDR3 DNA reads as TGCAGTGAAGCTACCGGTTATCAGCCAGGCTACACCTTC.

This clonotype has at least ten counts. This chain links TRBV28 with TRBJ2-3; D gene uncertain. The length of the CDR3 is 13 residues. V shed 2 bases and J shed 10 bases, with 13 bases lying between them. Per the germline V gene, CDR1 is MDHEN and CDR2 is SYDVKM. The CDR3 protein is CASSLTVSRPQYF. DNA for the CDR3: TGTGCCAGCAGTTTAACAGTCAGTCGACCGCAGTATTTT.

This clonotype was counted at least ten times. The J gene is TRBJ2-1, the V gene TRBV11-3, with D perhaps matching TRBD1 (6 bases). V was clipped by 3 bases and J by 4 bases, with 16 bases between them. Germline V gene lookup returns CDR1 SGHNT and CDR2 YENEEA. The CDR3 length is 16 residues. The CDR3, as DNA: TGTGCCAGCAGCTTTGGGGGAGACAGGTCATACAATGAGCAGTTCTTC. Translated: CASSFGGDRSYNEQFF.

This clonotype was seen repeatedly, ten times or more. The chain recombines TRBV2 with TRBJ2-5, with 7 positions matching TRBD1. V trimming: 6 bases; J trimming: 4 bases; junction bases outside the gene matches: 5. Germline V lookup: CDR1 SNHLY, CDR2 FYNNEI. CDR3 length: 13 residues. In DNA form, the CDR3 reads TGTGCCAGCAGGGGGACAGCTCGAGAGACCCAGTACTTC. Its protein is CASRGTARETQYF.

The sample holds many counts of this clonotype. This chain joins TRBV2 and TRBJ2-7; no firm D call. Trimming took off 2 bases at V and 3 bases at J, with 5 bases between the two ends. CDR1 is SNHLY and CDR2 is FYNNEI in the germline V gene. The CDR3 has 12 amino acids. The CDR3 nucleotides are TGTGCCAGCAGTGAACTGTTCTACGAGCAGTACTTC. Translated, it gives CASSELFYEQYF. Drawing the rest from reference TRBV2 and TRBJ2-7, the complete variable domain is EPEVTQTPSHQVTQMGQEVILRCVPISNHLYFYWYRQILGQKVEFLVSFYNNEISEKSEIFDDQFSVERPDGSNFTLKIRSTKLEDSAMYFCASSELFYEQYFGPGTRLTVT.

This clonotype was detected ten times or more. This chain joins TRBV30 and TRBJ1-6; 8 nucleotides agree with TRBD1. This CDR3 spans 13 amino acids. With V trimmed by 3 bases and J by 9 bases, 4 bases remained unmatched. The germline V gene has CDR1 GTSNPN and CDR2 SVGIG (reference sequence). The CDR3 here is CAWSQQGGSPLHF. As DNA, the CDR3 is TGTGCCTGGAGCCAACAGGGGGGTTCACCCCTCCACTTT. Complete variable domain (other parts from reference TRBV30 and TRBJ1-6): SQTIHQWPATLVQPVGSPLSLECTVEGTSNPNLYWYRQAAGRGLQLLFYSVGIGQISSEVPQNLSASRPQDRQFILSSKKLLLSDSGFYLCAWSQQGGSPLHFGNGTRLTVT.

The V call is TRBV11-1, the J call TRBJ2-1; TRBD1 matches at 8 bases. The J call may be faulty, since TRBJ2-5 better matches the DNA end. The CDR3 contains 15 residues. Per germline, CDR1 SGHAT and CDR2 FQDESV (reference sequence). The chain's CDR3 is CASSSWTGPPETQYF. DNA of the CDR3: TGTGCCAGCAGCTCCTGGACAGGGCCTCCAGAGACCCAGTACTTC.

Ten or more counts support this clonotype. The V gene is TRBV19, the J gene TRBJ2-7, with D possibly being TRBD1 (5 bases). Germline V gives CDR1 LNHDA, CDR2 SQIVND (reference sequence). Trimming took off 5 bases at V and 0 bases at J, with 11 bases between the two ends. The CDR3 sequence is 14 residues long. CDR3 sequence: CASSPWGSSYEQYF. Written as DNA, the CDR3 is TGTGCCAGTAGTCCATGGGGCAGCTCCTACGAGCAGTACTTC. The complete variable domain, with remaining parts taken from reference TRBV19 and TRBJ2-7, reads DGGITQSPKYLFRKEGQNVTLSCEQNLNHDAMYWYRQDPGQGLRLIYYSQIVNDFQKGDIAEGYSVSREKKESFPLTVTSAQKNPTAFYLCASSPWGSSYEQYFGPGTRLTVT.

This clonotype has at least ten counts. The genes are TRBV9 and TRBJ1-2; tentative D call: TRBD1 (6 bases). Germline V gene sequence: CDR1 SGDLS, CDR2 YYNGEE. V was clipped by 0 bases and J by 4 bases, with 7 bases between them. This CDR3 spans 13 amino acids. Here the CDR3 reads CASSVARGYGYTF. CDR3 DNA sequence: TGTGCCAGCAGCGTAGCCAGGGGCTATGGCTACACCTTC.

The table lists this clonotype with many counts. The chain's CDR3 is CASTRGGAGELFF. DNA for the CDR3: TGTGCCAGCACACGAGGGGGCGCCGGGGAGCTGTTTTTT. V and J are TRBV28 and TRBJ2-2, with 7 bases fitting TRBD1. The trim removed 7 bases at V and 6 bases at J, leaving 5 bases unmatched. The CDR3 is made up of 13 amino acids. The germline V gene encodes CDR1 MDHEN and CDR2 SYDVKM.

This clonotype has only a few counts. The chain is built from TRBV6-6 and TRBJ1-5; possibly TRBD1 for D (5 bases). Trimming stripped 0 bases from V and 5 bases from J, with 14 bases between. Germline lookup yields CDR1 MNHNY and CDR2 SVGAGI (reference sequence). The CDR3 contains 16 residues. The CDR3 DNA follows: TGTGCCAGCAGTTACTCGGGTTCACTAGGGGATCAGCCCCAGCATTTT. This encodes CASSYSGSLGDQPQHF.

Comments on this clonotype: This may come from a read error, since a much larger clone is one base off. The J gene is TRBJ2-1, the V gene TRBV27; tentatively, D is TRBD1 or TRBD2 (5 bases each). The CDR3 loop spans 13 amino acids. V was shortened by 8 bases and J by 10 bases, with 18 bases between the two germline ends. Looked up from germline, CDR1 is MNHEY and CDR2 is SMNVEV (reference sequence). The CDR3 bases are TGTGCCAGCGGACTTTGGGGCTCCTACGAGCAGTTCTTC. The encoded protein is CASGLWGSYEQFF.

In its sample, this clonotype was seen a few times. The chain couples TRBV20-1 to TRBJ1-1; TRBD1 aligns across 9 bases. J lost 0 bases, V lost 6 bases, and 11 bases had no gene match. The CDR3 length is 16 residues. The germline CDR1 and CDR2 sequences are DFQATT and SNEGSKA (reference sequence). The CDR3 loop is CSANLPGQGLNTEAFF. In nucleotides, the CDR3 is TGCAGTGCAAATCTTCCGGGACAGGGACTGAACACTGAAGCTTTCTTT.

This clonotype was seen ten or more times. The chain links TRBV28 to TRBJ2-4; D could derive from TRBD1 or TRBD2 (6 bases each). The germline CDR1 and CDR2 sequences are MDHEN and SYDVKM. The CDR3 sequence is 20 residues long. V lost 4 bases and J 0 bases, leaving 25 bases between the germline ends. CDR3 bases: TGTGCCAGCAGTTCATCCGGGACACCTATCCCGGGGGTAGCCAAAAACATTCAGTACTTC. Protein sequence: CASSSSGTPIPGVAKNIQYF.

This clonotype was recorded at least ten times. The chain combines TRBV18 with TRBJ1-5; tentative D call: TRBD1 (5 bases). Looked up from germline, CDR1 is KGHSH and CDR2 is LQKENI. Trimming stripped 5 bases from V and 2 bases from J, with 13 bases between. The CDR3 covers 15 residues. CDR3 coding DNA: TGTGCCAGCTCAGAATCAGGACACCGCAATCAGCCCCAGCATTTT. This codes for CASSESGHRNQPQHF.

This clonotype occurred a few times. Possible read error: a much larger clone is one base away. The rearrangement uses TRBV27 and TRBJ2-5, with D perhaps TRBD2 (5 bases). Trimming took off 2 bases at V and 10 bases at J, with 17 bases between the two ends. The CDR3 runs 14 residues. Germline CDR1 MNHEY, CDR2 SMNVEV (reference sequence). CDR3 nucleotides: TGTGCCAGCAGTTTACGAACTAGTGAGAGGAGCCAGTACTTC. Encoded protein: CASSLRTSERSQYF.

At least ten counts were recorded for this clonotype. The J gene is TRBJ2-3, the V gene TRBV3-1, with D possibly called TRBD1 or TRBD2 (6 bases each). The CDR3 has 15 amino acids. Germline lookup yields CDR1 LGHDT and CDR2 YNNKEL (reference sequence). V lost 0 bases and J lost 8, with 15 bases in between. The CDR3 is CASSQDFPGAGTQYF. The CDR3 DNA sequence: TGTGCCAGCAGCCAAGATTTCCCGGGGGCTGGTACGCAGTATTTT.

This clonotype showed up many times. This sequence joins TRBV6-5 and TRBJ1-1; D not certain. V was clipped by 2 bases and J by 4 bases, with 8 bases between them. The germline V gene encodes CDR1 MNHEY and CDR2 SVGAGI. This CDR3 region has 13 residues. Here the CDR3 reads CASSYGGSTEAFF. CDR3 bases: TGTGCCAGCAGTTACGGCGGGAGCACTGAAGCTTTCTTT.

The rearrangement joins TRBV11-2 to TRBJ2-1; 11 bases agree with TRBD2. Germline CDR1 is SGHAT and CDR2 is FQNNGV. CDR3 length equals 15 residues. V shed 5 bases, J shed 8 bases, and the junction held 8 bases outside the gene matches. The CDR3 region has the DNA TGTGCCAGCAGCCGTACTAGCGGGAGATCCCATGAGCAGTTCTTC. Translating it yields CASSRTSGRSHEQFF.

The sample holds a few counts of this clonotype. The chain links TRBV4-1 to TRBJ1-4; no clear D gene. Germline V gene sequence: CDR1 MGHRA, CDR2 YSYEKL. V was cut by 4 bases and J by 5 bases, with 8 bases left in between. The length of the CDR3 is 13 residues. CDR3 in amino acids: CASSLWPNEKLFF. DNA of the CDR3: TGCGCCAGCAGCCTTTGGCCGAATGAAAAACTGTTTTTT.

There are many counts of this clonotype. V usage is TRBV11-3 and J usage is TRBJ2-2, with D maybe TRBD2 (7 bases). CDR3 length: 15 residues. Per germline, CDR1 SGHNT and CDR2 YENEEA. V gave up 0 bases and J gave up 4 bases, with 9 bases separating them. Here the CDR3 DNA reads TGTGCCAGCAGCTTAGAGCGGGGGCGCACCGGGGAGCTGTTTTTT. It encodes CASSLERGRTGELFF.

This clonotype turned up a few times. The genes are TRBV9 and TRBJ2-1, with 8 bases lining up with TRBD2. Per the germline V gene, CDR1 is SGDLS and CDR2 is YYNGEE. Trimming removed 3 bases from V and 5 bases from J; junction bases left unmatched: 4. The CDR3 consists of 14 residues. The DNA of the CDR3 is TGTGCCAGCAGCGATAGCGGGGTTAACAATGAGCAGTTCTTC. Its translation is CASSDSGVNNEQFF.

This clonotype has a single count. CDR3 in DNA: TGTGCCAGCAGCCGAAGCGAAAAACTGTTTTTT. Amino acid sequence: CASSRSEKLFF. V usage is TRBV2 and J usage is TRBJ1-4; D not resolved. Germline CDR1 and CDR2: SNHLY and FYNNEI. Trimming took 6 bases from V and 8 from J, leaving 7 bases between them. The CDR3 length is 11 residues.